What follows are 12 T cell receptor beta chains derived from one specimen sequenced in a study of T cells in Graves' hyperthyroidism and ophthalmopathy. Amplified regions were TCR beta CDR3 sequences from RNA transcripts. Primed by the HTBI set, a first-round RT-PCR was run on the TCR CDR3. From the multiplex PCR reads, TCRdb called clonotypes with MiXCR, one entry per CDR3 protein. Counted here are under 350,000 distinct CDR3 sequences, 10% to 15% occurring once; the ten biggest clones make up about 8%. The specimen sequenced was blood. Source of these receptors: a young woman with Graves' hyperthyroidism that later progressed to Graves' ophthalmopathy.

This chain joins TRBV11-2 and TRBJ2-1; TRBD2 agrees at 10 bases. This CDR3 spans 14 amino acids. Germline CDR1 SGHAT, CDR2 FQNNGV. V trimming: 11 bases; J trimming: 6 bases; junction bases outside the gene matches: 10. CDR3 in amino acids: CAGEGLAGVNEQFF. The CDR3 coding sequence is TGTGCCGGCGAGGGCCTAGCGGGGGTCAATGAGCAGTTCTTC.

Here the CDR3 DNA reads TGTGCCAGCAGCTTAGGGCGGGGGCTCTACAATGAGCAGTTCTTC. Its protein product is CASSLGRGLYNEQFF. The V gene is TRBV7-6, the J gene TRBJ2-1; D possibly corresponds to TRBD2 (7 bases). The CDR3 covers 15 residues. The V end lost 1 base, the J end lost 3 bases, and 10 bases lay between the germline ends. Germline assignment: CDR1 SGHVS and CDR2 FNYEAQ.

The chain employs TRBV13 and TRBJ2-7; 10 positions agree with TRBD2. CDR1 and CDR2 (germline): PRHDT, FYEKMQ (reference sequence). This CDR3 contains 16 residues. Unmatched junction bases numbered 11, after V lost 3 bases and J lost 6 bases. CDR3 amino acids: CASSFLKRGGLPEQYF. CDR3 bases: TGTGCCAGCAGCTTTTTGAAGCGGGGGGGCCTTCCCGAGCAGTACTTC.

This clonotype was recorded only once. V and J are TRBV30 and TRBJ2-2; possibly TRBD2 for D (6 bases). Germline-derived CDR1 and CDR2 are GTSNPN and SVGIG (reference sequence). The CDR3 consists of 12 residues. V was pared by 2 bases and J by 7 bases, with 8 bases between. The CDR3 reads CAWSPGVGELFF. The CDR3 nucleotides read TGTGCCTGGAGTCCGGGGGTCGGGGAGCTGTTTTTT.

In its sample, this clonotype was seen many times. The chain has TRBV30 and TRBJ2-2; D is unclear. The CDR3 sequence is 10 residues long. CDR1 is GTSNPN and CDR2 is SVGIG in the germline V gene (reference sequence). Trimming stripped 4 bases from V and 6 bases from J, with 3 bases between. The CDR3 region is CAWNPGELFF. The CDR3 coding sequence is TGTGCCTGGAATCCCGGGGAGCTGTTTTTT.

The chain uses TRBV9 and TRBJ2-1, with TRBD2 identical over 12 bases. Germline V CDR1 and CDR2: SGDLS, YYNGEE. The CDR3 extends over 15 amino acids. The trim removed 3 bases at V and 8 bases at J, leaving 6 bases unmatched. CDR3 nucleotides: TGTGCCAGCAGCGCGACTAGCGGGAGTTTGGATGAGCAGTTCTTC. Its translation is CASSATSGSLDEQFF. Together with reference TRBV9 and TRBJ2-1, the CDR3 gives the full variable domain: DSGVTQTPKHLITATGQRVTLRCSPRSGDLSVYWYQQSLDQGLQFLIQYYNGEERAKGNILERFSAQQFPDLHSELNLSSLELGDSALYFCASSATSGSLDEQFFGPGTRLTVL.

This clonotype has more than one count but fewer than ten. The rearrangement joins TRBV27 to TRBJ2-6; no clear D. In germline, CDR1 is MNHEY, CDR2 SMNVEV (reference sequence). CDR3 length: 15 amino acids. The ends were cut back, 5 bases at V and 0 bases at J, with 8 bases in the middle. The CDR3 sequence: CASSVRSSGANVLTF. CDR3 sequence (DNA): TGTGCCAGCAGTGTACGGAGCTCTGGGGCCAACGTCCTGACTTTC.

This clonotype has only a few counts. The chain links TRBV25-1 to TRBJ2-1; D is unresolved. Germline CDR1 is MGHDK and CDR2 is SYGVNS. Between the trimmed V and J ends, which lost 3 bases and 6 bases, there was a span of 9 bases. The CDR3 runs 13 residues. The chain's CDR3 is CASSDLGRNEQFF. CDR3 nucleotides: TGTGCCAGCAGTGATCTTGGCCGCAATGAGCAGTTCTTC. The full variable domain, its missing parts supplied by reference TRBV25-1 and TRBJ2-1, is EADIYQTPRYLVIGTGKKITLECSQTMGHDKMYWYQQDPGMELHLIHYSYGVNSTEKGDLSSESTVSRIRTEHFPLTLESARPSHTSQYLCASSDLGRNEQFFGPGTRLTVL.

CDR3 bases: TGTGCCAGCAGTTACTCGGAGGGTGAGCAGTTCTTC. It yields the protein CASSYSEGEQFF. The chain joins TRBV6-5 to TRBJ2-1; D perhaps matches TRBD2 (6 bases). The CDR3 consists of 12 residues. The germline V and J ends were trimmed by 0 bases and 9 bases, with 6 bases remaining between them. In germline, CDR1 is MNHEY, CDR2 SVGAGI.

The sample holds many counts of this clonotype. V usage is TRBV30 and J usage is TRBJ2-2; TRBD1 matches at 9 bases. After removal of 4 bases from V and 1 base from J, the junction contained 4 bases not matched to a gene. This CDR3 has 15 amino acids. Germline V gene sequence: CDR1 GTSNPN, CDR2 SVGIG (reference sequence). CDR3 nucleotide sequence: TGTGCCTGGAACCCGGGACAGGGGAACACCGGGGAGCTGTTTTTT. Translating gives CAWNPGQGNTGELFF.

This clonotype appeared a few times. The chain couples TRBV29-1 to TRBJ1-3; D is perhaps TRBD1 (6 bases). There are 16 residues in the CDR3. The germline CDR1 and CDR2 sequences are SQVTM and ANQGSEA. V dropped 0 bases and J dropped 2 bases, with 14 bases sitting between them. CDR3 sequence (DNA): TGCAGCGTTGAAGAGGTACGGCAGGGGACTGGAAACACCATATATTTT. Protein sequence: CSVEEVRQGTGNTIYF.

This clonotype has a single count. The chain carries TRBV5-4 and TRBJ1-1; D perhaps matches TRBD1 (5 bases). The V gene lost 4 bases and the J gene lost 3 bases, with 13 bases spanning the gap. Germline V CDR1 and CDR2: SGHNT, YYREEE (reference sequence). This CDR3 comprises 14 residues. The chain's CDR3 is CASSGMQGDTEAFF. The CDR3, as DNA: TGTGCCAGCAGCGGAATGCAGGGAGACACTGAAGCTTTCTTT.